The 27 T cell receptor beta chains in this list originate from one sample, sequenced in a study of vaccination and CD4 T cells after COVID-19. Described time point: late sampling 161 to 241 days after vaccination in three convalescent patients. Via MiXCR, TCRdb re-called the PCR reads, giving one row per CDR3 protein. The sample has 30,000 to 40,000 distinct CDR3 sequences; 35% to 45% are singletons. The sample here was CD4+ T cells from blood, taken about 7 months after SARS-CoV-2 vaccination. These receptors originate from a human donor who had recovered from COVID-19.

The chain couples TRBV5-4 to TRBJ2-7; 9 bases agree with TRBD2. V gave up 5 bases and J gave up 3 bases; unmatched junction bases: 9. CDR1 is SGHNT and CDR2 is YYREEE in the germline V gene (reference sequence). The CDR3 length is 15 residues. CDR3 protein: CASRPGLAGNYEQYF. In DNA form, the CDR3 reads TGTGCCAGCAGGCCAGGGCTAGCGGGGAACTACGAGCAGTACTTC.

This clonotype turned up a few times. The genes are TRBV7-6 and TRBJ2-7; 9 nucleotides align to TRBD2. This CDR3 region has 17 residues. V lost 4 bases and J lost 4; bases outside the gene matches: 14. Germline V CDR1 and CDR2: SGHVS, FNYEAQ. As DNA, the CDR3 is TGTGCCAGCAGCTCCCTCAGCGGGGGACTAGCTCGATACGAGCAGTACTTC. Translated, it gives CASSSLSGGLARYEQYF.

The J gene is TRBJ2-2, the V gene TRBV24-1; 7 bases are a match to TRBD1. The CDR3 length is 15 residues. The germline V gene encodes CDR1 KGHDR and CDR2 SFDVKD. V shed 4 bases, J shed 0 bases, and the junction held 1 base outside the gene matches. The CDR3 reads CATSEQGSNTGELFF. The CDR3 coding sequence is TGTGCCACCAGTGAACAGGGGTCGAACACCGGGGAGCTGTTTTTT.

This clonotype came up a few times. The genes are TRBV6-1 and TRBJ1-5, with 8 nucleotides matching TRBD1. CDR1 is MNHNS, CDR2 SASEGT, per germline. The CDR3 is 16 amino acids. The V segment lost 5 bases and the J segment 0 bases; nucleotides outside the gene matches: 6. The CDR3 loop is CASSKGTGHSNQPQHF. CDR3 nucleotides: TGTGCCAGCAGTAAAGGGACAGGACATAGCAATCAGCCCCAGCATTTT.

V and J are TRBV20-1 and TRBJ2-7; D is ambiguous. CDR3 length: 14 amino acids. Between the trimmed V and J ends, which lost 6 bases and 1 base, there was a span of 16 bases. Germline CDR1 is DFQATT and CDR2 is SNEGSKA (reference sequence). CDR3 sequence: CSAPIVGNSYEQYF. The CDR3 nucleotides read TGCAGTGCGCCGATAGTAGGGAATTCCTACGAGCAGTACTTC.

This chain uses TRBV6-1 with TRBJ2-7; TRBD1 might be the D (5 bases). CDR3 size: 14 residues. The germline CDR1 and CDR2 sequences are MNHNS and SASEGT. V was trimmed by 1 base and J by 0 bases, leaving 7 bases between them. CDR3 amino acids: CASSEGRVSYEQYF. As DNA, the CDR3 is TGTGCCAGCAGTGAAGGCAGGGTCTCCTACGAGCAGTACTTC.

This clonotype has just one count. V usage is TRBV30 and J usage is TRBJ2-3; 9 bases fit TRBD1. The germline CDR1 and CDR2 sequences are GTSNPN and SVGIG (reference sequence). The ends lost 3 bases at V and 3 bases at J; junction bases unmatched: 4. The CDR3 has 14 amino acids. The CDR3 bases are TGTGCCTGGAGACTGACAGGGGGAACAGATACGCAGTATTTT. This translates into CAWRLTGGTDTQYF.

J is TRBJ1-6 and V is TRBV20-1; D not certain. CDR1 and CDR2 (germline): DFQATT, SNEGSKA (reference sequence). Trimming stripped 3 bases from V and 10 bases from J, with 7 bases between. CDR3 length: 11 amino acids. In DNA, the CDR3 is TGCAGTGCTAGCCAACAGTCACCCCTCCACTTT. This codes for CSASQQSPLHF.

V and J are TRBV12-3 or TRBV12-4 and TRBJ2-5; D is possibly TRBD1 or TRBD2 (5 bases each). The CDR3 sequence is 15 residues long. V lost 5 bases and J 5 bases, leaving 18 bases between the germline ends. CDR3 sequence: CASSLGLLKGETQYF. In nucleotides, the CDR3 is TGTGCCAGCAGTCTAGGACTGTTAAAGGGGGAGACCCAGTACTTC.

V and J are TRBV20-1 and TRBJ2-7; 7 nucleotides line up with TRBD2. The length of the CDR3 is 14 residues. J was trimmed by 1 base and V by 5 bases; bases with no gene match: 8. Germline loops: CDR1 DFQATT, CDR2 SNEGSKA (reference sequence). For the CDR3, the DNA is TGCAGTGCTCAAAGCGGGACGCAATCCTACGAGCAGTACTTC. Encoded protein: CSAQSGTQSYEQYF.

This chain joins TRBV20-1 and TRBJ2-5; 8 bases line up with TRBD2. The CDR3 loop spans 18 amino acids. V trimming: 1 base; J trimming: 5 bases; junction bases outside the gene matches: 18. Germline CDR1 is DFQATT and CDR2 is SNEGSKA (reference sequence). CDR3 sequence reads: CSARGIASGLVVPETQYF. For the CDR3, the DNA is TGCAGTGCTAGAGGTATTGCCTCGGGACTAGTGGTTCCGGAGACCCAGTACTTC.

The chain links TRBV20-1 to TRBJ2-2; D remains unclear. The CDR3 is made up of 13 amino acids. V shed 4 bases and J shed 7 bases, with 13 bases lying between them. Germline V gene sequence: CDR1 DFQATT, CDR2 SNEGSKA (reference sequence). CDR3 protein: CSAIENGVGELFF. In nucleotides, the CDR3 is TGCAGTGCTATTGAAAATGGGGTCGGGGAGCTGTTTTTT.

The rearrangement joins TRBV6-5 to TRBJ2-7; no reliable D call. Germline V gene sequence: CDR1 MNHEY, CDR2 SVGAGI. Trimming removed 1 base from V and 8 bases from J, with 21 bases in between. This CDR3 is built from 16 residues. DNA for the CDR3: TGTGCCAGCAGTTACTTCCGGGCCCCTGCACATTATCAGCAGTACTTC. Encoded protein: CASSYFRAPAHYQQYF.

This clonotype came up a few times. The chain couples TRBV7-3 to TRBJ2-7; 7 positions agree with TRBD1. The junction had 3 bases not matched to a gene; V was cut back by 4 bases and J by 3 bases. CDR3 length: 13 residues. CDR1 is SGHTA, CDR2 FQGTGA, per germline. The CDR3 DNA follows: TGTGCCAGCAGCTCTACAGGGGACTACGAGCAGTACTTC. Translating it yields CASSSTGDYEQYF.

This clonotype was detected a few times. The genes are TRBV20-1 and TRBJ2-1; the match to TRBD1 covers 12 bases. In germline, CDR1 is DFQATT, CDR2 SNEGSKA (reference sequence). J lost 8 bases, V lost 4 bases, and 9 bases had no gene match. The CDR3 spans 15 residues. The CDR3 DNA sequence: TGCAGTGCTATAACCGGGACAGGGGGCGGGGATGAGCAGTTCTTC. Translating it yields CSAITGTGGGDEQFF.

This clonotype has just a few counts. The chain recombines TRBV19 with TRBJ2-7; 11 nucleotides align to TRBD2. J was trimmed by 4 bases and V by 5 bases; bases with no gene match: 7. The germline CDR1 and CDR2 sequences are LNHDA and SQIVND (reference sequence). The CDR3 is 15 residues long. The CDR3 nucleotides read TGTGCCAGTAGTGTGACTAGCGGGATAGGATACGAGCAGTACTTC. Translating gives CASSVTSGIGYEQYF.

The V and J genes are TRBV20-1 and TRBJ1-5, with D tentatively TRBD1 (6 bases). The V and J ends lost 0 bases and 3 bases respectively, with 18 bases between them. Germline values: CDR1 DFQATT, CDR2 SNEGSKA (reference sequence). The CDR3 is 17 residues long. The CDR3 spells CSARENGGRGSNQPQHF. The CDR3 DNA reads TGCAGTGCTAGAGAGAACGGGGGGCGTGGGTCCAATCAGCCCCAGCATTTT.

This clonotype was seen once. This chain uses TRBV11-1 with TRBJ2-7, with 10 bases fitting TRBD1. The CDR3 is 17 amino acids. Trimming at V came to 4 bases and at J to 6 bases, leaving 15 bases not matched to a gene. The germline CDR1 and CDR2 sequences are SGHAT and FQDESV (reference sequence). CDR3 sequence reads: CASSSRPPGQGTSEQYF. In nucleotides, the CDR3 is TGTGCCAGCAGCTCCCGCCCCCCGGGACAGGGGACGTCCGAGCAGTACTTC.

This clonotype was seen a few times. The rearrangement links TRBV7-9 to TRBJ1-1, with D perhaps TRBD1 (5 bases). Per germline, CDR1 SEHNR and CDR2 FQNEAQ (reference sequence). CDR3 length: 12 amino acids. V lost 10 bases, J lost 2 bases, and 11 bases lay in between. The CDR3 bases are TGTGCCACGGGGGAGGCAAACACTGAAGCTTTCTTT. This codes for CATGEANTEAFF.

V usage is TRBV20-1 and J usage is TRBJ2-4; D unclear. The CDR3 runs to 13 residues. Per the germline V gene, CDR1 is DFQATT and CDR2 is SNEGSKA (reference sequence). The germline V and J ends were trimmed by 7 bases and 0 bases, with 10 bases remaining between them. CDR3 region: CSVEDLAKNIQYF. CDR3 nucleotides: TGCAGTGTTGAGGATCTAGCCAAAAACATTCAGTACTTC.

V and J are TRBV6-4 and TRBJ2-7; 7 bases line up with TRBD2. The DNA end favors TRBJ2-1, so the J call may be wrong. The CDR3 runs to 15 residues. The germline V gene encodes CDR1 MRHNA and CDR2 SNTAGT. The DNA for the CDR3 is TGTGCCAGCAGTGACTCAGCGGGAAAATACAATGAGCAGTTCTTC. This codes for CASSDSAGKYNEQFF.

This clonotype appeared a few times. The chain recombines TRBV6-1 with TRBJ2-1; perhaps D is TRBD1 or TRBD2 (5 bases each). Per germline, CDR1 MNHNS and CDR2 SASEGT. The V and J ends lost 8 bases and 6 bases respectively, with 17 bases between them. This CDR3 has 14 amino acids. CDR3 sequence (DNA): TGTGCCAGCCTGGGGGTCCTAGCCGTCAATGAGCAGTTCTTC. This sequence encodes CASLGVLAVNEQFF.

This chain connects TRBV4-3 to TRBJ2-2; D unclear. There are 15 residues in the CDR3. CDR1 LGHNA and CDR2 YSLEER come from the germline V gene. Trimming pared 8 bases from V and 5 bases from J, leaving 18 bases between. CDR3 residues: CASRRVELSTGELFF. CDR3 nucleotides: TGCGCCAGCCGCCGCGTGGAATTAAGTACCGGGGAGCTGTTTTTT.

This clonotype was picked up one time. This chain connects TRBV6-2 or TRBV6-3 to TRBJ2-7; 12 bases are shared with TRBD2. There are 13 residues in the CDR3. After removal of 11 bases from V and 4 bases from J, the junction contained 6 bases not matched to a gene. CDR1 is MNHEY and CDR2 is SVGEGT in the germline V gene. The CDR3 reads CAGRTSGMYEQYF. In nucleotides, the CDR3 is TGTGCCGGAAGGACTAGCGGGATGTACGAGCAGTACTTC.

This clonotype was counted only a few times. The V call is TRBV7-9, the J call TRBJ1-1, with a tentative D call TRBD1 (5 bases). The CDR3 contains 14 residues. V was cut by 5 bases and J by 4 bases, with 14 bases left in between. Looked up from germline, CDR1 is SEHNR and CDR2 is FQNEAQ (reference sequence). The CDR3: CASSPAPGRTEAFF. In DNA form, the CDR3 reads TGTGCCAGCAGCCCCGCCCCAGGGCGCACTGAAGCTTTCTTT.

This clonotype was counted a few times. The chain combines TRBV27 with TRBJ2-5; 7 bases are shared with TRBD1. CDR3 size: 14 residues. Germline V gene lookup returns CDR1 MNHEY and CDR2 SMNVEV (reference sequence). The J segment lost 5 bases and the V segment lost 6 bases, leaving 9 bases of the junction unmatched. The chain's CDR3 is CASSPRGRGETQYF. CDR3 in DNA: TGTGCCAGCAGCCCGAGGGGGCGAGGGGAGACCCAGTACTTC.

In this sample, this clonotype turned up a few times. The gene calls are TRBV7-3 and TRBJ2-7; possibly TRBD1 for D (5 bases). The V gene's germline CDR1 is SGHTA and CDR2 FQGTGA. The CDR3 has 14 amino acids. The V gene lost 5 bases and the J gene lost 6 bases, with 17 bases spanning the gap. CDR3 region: CASSVNPNGAEQYF. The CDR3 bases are TGTGCCAGCAGCGTTAACCCGAATGGGGCCGAGCAGTACTTC.